The rows below give T cell receptor beta chains drawn from one sample of a study of T cells in Graves' hyperthyroidism and ophthalmopathy. TCRdb reprocessed the multiplex PCR reads with MiXCR, giving one entry per CDR3 protein. The repertoire holds a few hundred thousand distinct CDR3 sequences, roughly 13% seen once, with around 5.3% in the top ten. Sequences were obtained from blood. These receptors came from a woman younger than 30 with Graves' hyperthyroidism. The CDR3 runs from the conserved cysteine through the conserved F or W. The D gene is left open where the match is weak. Rows give clone size only sometimes, using once, few, many, or a class for an expanded clone.

V: TRBV6-2/TRBV6-3; J: TRBJ1-2; D: NA; size: NA; CDR3: CASTLRTDYGYTF; DNA: TGTGCCAGCACCCTACGGACAGACTATGGCTACACCTTC
V: TRBV12-3/TRBV12-4; J: TRBJ2-4; D: NA; size: few; CDR3: CASTRQAKNIQYF; DNA: TGTGCCAGCACGAGACAGGCCAAAAACATTCAGTACTTC
V: TRBV29-1; J: TRBJ2-2; D: TRBD2; size: many; CDR3: CSVGLAGTGELFF; DNA: TGCAGCGTTGGGCTAGCGGGAACCGGGGAGCTGTTTTTT
V: TRBV30; J: TRBJ1-1; D: NA; size: many; CDR3: CAWSTWGGRDTEAFF; DNA: TGTGCCTGGAGTACGTGGGGTGGACGGGACACTGAAGCTTTCTTT
V: TRBV5-4; J: TRBJ1-1; D: NA; size: many; CDR3: CASSFDVRNTEAFF; DNA: TGTGCCAGCAGTTTTGATGTCAGGAACACTGAAGCTTTCTTT
V: TRBV4-2; J: TRBJ2-1; D: NA; size: few; CDR3: CASSQQDTEQFF; DNA: TGTGCCAGCAGCCAACAGGATACTGAGCAGTTCTTC
V: TRBV12-3/TRBV12-4; J: TRBJ1-1; D: NA; size: many; CDR3: CASSRGANTEAFF; DNA: TGTGCCAGCAGTAGGGGGGCTAACACTGAAGCTTTCTTT
V: TRBV20-1; J: TRBJ2-7; D: TRBD2; size: many; CDR3: CSAREAGYEQYF; DNA: TGCAGTGCTAGGGAAGCGGGGTACGAGCAGTACTTC
V: TRBV19; J: TRBJ2-3; D: NA; size: NA; CDR3: CASSQWESTDTQYF; DNA: TGTGCCAGTAGTCAGTGGGAGTCGACAGATACGCAGTATTTT
V: TRBV11-2; J: TRBJ2-7; D: TRBD1; size: NA; CDR3: CASSYRQGNEQYF; DNA: TGTGCCAGCAGTTATCGACAGGGTAACGAGCAGTACTTC
V: TRBV7-3; J: TRBJ2-1; D: NA; size: many; CDR3: CASSLKGDSYYSYNEQFF; DNA: TGTGCCAGCAGCTTAAAAGGTGACAGTTACTACTCCTACAATGAGCAGTTCTTC
V: TRBV5-1; J: TRBJ1-2; D: TRBD1; size: NA; CDR3: CASSPGQGIVTNGYTF; DNA: TGCGCCAGCAGCCCGGGACAGGGAATTGTAACTAATGGCTACACCTTC
V: TRBV20-1; J: TRBJ2-5; D: TRBD1; size: NA; CDR3: CSARTGGQETQYF; DNA: TGCAGTGCCAGGACAGGGGGGCAAGAGACCCAGTACTTC
V: TRBV28; J: TRBJ2-2; D: NA; size: NA; CDR3: CASSPNFGELFF; DNA: TGTGCCAGCAGCCCCAACTTCGGGGAGCTGTTTTTT
V: TRBV28; J: TRBJ1-6; D: NA; size: many; CDR3: CASSLSTPSPLHF; DNA: TGTGCCAGCAGTTTATCGACACCGTCACCCCTCCACTTT
V: TRBV5-1; J: TRBJ2-7; D: NA; size: NA; CDR3: CASSWESSYEQYF; DNA: TGCGCCAGCAGTTGGGAAAGCTCCTACGAGCAGTACTTC
V: TRBV2; J: TRBJ2-4; D: NA; size: few; CDR3: CASSPDRGLQNIQYF; DNA: TGTGCCAGCAGCCCTGATCGGGGGCTTCAAAACATTCAGTACTTC
V: TRBV29-1; J: TRBJ1-2; D: NA; size: many; CDR3: CSVVRGGLDGYTF; DNA: TGCAGCGTTGTTCGGGGGGGGCTGGATGGCTACACCTTC
V: TRBV4-1; J: TRBJ2-7; D: TRBD2; size: few; CDR3: CASSLGGTSGYEQYF; DNA: TGCGCCAGCAGCCTAGGCGGGACTAGCGGCTACGAGCAGTACTTC
V: TRBV4-3; J: TRBJ1-1; D: NA; size: NA; CDR3: CASSQEMGGGTEAFF; DNA: TGCGCCAGCAGCCAAGAAATGGGGGGCGGCACTGAAGCTTTCTTT
V: TRBV6-2/TRBV6-3; J: TRBJ1-1; D: NA; size: many; CDR3: CASSNQQVRSDTEAFF; DNA: TGTGCCAGCAGCAATCAACAGGTTCGGAGCGACACTGAAGCTTTCTTT
V: TRBV28; J: TRBJ2-7; D: TRBD1; size: many; CDR3: CASKRQGISYEQYF; DNA: TGTGCCAGCAAGAGACAGGGGATTTCCTACGAGCAGTACTTC
V: TRBV20-1; J: TRBJ2-1; D: NA; size: NA; CDR3: CSATGPVNEQFF; DNA: TGCAGTGCAACCGGGCCGGTCAATGAGCAGTTCTTC
V: TRBV20-1; J: TRBJ2-7; D: NA; size: NA; CDR3: CSAAGQDWGEQYF; DNA: TGCAGTGCAGCGGGACAGGACTGGGGCGAGCAGTACTTC
V: TRBV28; J: TRBJ2-7; D: NA; size: NA; CDR3: CASSLSAVYEQYF; DNA: TGTGCCAGCAGTTTATCGGCAGTCTACGAGCAGTACTTC
V: TRBV5-1; J: TRBJ2-5; D: NA; size: many; CDR3: CASSLRTVRETQYF; DNA: TGCGCCAGCAGCTTAAGGACAGTTAGAGAGACCCAGTACTTC
V: TRBV12-3/TRBV12-4; J: TRBJ1-1; D: NA; size: many; CDR3: CASSLRGQEKAFF; DNA: TGTGCCAGCAGTTTAAGAGGCCAGGAGAAAGCTTTCTTT
V: TRBV12-5; J: TRBJ1-2; D: TRBD1; size: many; CDR3: CASGPDREYGYTF; DNA: TGTGCTAGTGGACCCGACAGGGAATATGGCTACACCTTC
V: TRBV20-1; J: TRBJ2-1; D: NA; size: many; CDR3: CSAMADSYNEQFF; DNA: TGCAGTGCTATGGCGGACTCCTACAATGAGCAGTTCTTC
V: TRBV13; J: TRBJ2-1; D: TRBD2; size: NA; CDR3: CASSFPSGRDNEQFF; DNA: TGTGCCAGCAGCTTCCCTAGCGGGAGAGACAATGAGCAGTTCTTC
V: TRBV12-3/TRBV12-4; J: TRBJ2-7; D: NA; size: few; CDR3: CASSFSGSRQYF; DNA: TGTGCCAGCAGTTTTTCCGGATCGCGGCAGTACTTC
V: TRBV4-1; J: TRBJ2-1; D: TRBD1; size: NA; CDR3: CASSQGWGQGAGGEQFF; DNA: TGCGCCAGCAGCCAAGGTTGGGGACAGGGGGCAGGGGGTGAGCAGTTCTTC
V: TRBV12-3/TRBV12-4; J: TRBJ2-1; D: TRBD2; size: many; CDR3: CASSLLSGGLGEQFF; DNA: TGTGCCAGCAGTTTACTGAGCGGGGGTCTGGGGGAGCAGTTCTTC
V: TRBV9; J: TRBJ2-3; D: TRBD1; size: many; CDR3: CASSDPRTGPTDTQYF; DNA: TGTGCCAGCAGCGACCCCCGGACAGGCCCCACAGATACGCAGTATTTT
V: TRBV2; J: TRBJ1-2; D: NA; size: many; CDR3: CASSPRGAPHGYTF; DNA: TGTGCCAGCAGTCCCAGGGGTGCCCCTCATGGCTACACCTTC
V: TRBV18; J: TRBJ1-1; D: NA; size: many; CDR3: CASSQRVDTEAFF; DNA: TGTGCCAGCTCACAGAGGGTCGACACTGAAGCTTTCTTT
V: TRBV11-2; J: TRBJ2-7; D: TRBD1; size: many; CDR3: CASSFGQGRSYEQYF; DNA: TGTGCCAGCAGCTTCGGACAGGGACGATCCTACGAGCAGTACTTC
V: TRBV2; J: TRBJ2-7; D: TRBD1; size: many; CDR3: CASSEEGASYEQYF; DNA: TGTGCCAGCAGTGAAGAGGGGGCGTCCTACGAGCAGTACTTC
V: TRBV2; J: TRBJ2-7; D: NA; size: many; CDR3: CASKMEAQGGGYEQYF; DNA: TGTGCCAGCAAGATGGAGGCACAGGGAGGTGGCTACGAGCAGTACTTC
V: TRBV5-6; J: TRBJ2-6; D: NA; size: NA; CDR3: CASSLVHSGANVLTF; DNA: TGTGCCAGCAGCTTGGTTCATTCTGGGGCCAACGTCCTGACTTTC
V: TRBV7-9; J: TRBJ2-5; D: NA; size: NA; CDR3: CASSPRGYRQETQYF; DNA: TGTGCCAGCAGCCCTCGAGGGTATCGCCAAGAGACCCAGTACTTC
V: TRBV20-1; J: TRBJ1-1; D: NA; size: many; CDR3: CSASPHMSGTNTEAFF; DNA: TGCAGTGCTAGTCCTCATATGTCAGGGACGAACACTGAAGCTTTCTTT
V: TRBV7-8; J: TRBJ1-5; D: NA; size: many; CDR3: CASSLAEYQPQHF; DNA: TGTGCCAGCAGCTTAGCGGAATATCAGCCCCAGCATTTT
V: TRBV9; J: TRBJ1-5; D: NA; size: few; CDR3: CASSVGWGPQPQHF; DNA: TGTGCCAGCAGCGTAGGATGGGGGCCACAGCCCCAGCATTTT
V: TRBV7-9; J: TRBJ1-2; D: NA; size: many; CDR3: CASSFVQANYGYTF; DNA: TGTGCCAGCAGCTTCGTACAGGCTAACTATGGCTACACCTTC
V: TRBV6-5; J: TRBJ1-2; D: TRBD1; size: NA; CDR3: CASSYRGPNYGYTF; DNA: TGTGCCAGCAGTTACAGGGGGCCTAACTATGGCTACACCTTC
V: TRBV5-1; J: TRBJ1-2; D: NA; size: many; CDR3: CASSMGPPAGYTF; DNA: TGCGCCAGCAGCATGGGACCCCCGGCCGGCTACACCTTC
V: TRBV9; J: TRBJ2-7; D: TRBD1; size: NA; CDR3: CASSFGTVPREQYF; DNA: TGTGCCAGCAGCTTCGGGACAGTCCCCCGGGAGCAGTACTTC
V: TRBV11-3; J: TRBJ2-7; D: TRBD1; size: few; CDR3: CASSASGTEKAYEQYF; DNA: TGTGCCAGCAGCGCATCCGGGACAGAGAAAGCCTACGAGCAGTACTTC
V: TRBV10-3; J: TRBJ1-3; D: NA; size: many; CDR3: CAISESRGPSGNTIYF; DNA: TGTGCCATCAGTGAGTCACGTGGGCCGTCTGGAAACACCATATATTTT